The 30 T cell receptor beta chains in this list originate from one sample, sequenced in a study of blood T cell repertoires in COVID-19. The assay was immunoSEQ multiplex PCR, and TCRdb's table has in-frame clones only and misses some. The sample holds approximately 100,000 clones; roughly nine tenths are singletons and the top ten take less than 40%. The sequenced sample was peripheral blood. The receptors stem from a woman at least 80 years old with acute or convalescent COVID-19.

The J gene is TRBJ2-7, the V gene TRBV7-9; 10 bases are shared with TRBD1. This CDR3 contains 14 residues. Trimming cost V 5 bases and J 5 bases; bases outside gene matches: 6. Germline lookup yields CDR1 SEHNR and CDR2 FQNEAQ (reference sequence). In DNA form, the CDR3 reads TGTGCCAGCAGCCTGGGGGACAGGGGCCACGAGCAGTACTTC. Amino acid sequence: CASSLGDRGHEQYF.

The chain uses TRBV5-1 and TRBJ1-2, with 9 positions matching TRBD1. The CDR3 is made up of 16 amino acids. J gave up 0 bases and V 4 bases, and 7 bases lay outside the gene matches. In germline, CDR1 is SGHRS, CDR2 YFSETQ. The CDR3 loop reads CASSPGTGLANYGYTF. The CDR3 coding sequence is TGCGCCAGCAGCCCCGGGACAGGGTTAGCTAACTATGGCTACACCTTC. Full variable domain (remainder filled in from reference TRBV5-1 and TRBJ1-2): KAGVTQTPRYLIKTRGQQVTLSCSPISGHRSVSWYQQTPGQGLQFLFEYFSETQRNKGNFPGRFSGRQFSNSRSEMNVSTLELGDSALYLCASSPGTGLANYGYTFGSGTRLTVV.

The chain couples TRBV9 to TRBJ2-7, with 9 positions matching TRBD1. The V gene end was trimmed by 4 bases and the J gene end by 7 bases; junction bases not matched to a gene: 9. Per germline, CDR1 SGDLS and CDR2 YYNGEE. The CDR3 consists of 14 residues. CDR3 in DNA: TGTGCCAGCAGCCCAGGGACAGGGTTGGGGGAGCAGTACTTC. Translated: CASSPGTGLGEQYF.

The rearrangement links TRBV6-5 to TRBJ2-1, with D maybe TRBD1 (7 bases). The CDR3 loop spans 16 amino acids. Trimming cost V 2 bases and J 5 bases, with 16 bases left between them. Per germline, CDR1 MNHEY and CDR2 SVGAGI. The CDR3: CASSYDPGGRNNEQFF. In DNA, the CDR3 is TGTGCCAGCAGTTACGACCCAGGGGGGCGGAACAATGAGCAGTTCTTC.

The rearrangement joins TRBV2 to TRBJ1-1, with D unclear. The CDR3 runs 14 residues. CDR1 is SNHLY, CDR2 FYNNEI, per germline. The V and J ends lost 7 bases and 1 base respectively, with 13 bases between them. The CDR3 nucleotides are TGTGCCAGCAAGGTCAGGTTTGCGAACACTGAAGCTTTCTTT. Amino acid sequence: CASKVRFANTEAFF.

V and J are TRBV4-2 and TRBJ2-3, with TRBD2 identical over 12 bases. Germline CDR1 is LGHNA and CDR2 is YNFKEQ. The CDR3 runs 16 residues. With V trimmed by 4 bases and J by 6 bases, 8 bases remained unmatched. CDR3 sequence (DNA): TGTGCCAGCAGCCGAACCGGGACTAGCGGGTTGGATACGCAGTATTTT. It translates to CASSRTGTSGLDTQYF.

CDR3 protein: CASSDRVRGKKNTEAFF. The CDR3 DNA follows: TGCGCCAGCAGCGACAGGGTTCGGGGTAAAAAGAACACTGAAGCTTTCTTT. The rearrangement uses TRBV4-1 and TRBJ1-1, with 7 bases fitting TRBD1. In germline, CDR1 is MGHRA, CDR2 YSYEKL. The length of the CDR3 is 17 residues. The V gene end was trimmed by 5 bases and the J gene end by 1 base; junction bases not matched to a gene: 13.

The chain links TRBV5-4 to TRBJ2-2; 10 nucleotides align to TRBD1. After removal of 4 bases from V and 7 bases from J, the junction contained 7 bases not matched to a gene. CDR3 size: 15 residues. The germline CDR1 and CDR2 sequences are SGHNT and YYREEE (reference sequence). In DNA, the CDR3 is TGTGCCAGCAGCCTGACAGGGGGCGCGGGCGGGGAGCTGTTTTTT. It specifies CASSLTGGAGGELFF.

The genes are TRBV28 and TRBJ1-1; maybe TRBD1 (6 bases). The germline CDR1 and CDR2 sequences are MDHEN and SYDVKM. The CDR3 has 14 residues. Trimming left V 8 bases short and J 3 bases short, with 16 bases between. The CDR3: CASQTGNWYTEAFF. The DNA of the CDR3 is TGTGCCAGCCAAACAGGGAATTGGTACACTGAAGCTTTCTTT.

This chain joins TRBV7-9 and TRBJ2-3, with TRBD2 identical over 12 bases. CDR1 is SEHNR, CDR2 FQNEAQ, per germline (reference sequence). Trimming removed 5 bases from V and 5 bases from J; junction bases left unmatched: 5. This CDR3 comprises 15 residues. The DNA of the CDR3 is TGTGCCAGCAGCATACTAGCGGGGGGCCTAGATACGCAGTATTTT. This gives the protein CASSILAGGLDTQYF.

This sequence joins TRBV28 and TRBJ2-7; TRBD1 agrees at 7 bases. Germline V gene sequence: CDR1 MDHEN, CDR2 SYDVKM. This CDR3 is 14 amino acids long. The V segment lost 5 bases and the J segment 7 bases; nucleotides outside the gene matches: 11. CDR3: CASSPEGQSREQYF. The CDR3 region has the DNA TGTGCCAGCAGTCCTGAGGGACAGTCTCGGGAGCAGTACTTC.

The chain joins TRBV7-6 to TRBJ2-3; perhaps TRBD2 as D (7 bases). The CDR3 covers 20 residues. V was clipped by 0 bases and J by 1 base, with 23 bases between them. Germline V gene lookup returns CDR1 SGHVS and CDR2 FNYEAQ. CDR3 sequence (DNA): TGTGCCAGCAGCTTAGCCCCTCCGGGGGGCGCGTTTCTTGGCACAGATACGCAGTATTTT. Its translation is CASSLAPPGGAFLGTDTQYF.

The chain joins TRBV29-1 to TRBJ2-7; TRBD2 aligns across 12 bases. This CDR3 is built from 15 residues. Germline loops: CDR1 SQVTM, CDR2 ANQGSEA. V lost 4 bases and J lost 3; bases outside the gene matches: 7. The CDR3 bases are TGCAGCGTTGGACTAGCGGGGGCCCTGAACTACGAGCAGTACTTC. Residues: CSVGLAGALNYEQYF.

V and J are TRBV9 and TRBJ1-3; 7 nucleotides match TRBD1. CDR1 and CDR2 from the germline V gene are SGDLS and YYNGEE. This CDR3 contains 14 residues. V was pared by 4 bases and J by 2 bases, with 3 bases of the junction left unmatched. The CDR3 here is CASSPQGAGNTIYF. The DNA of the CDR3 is TGTGCCAGCAGCCCCCAGGGGGCTGGAAACACCATATATTTT.

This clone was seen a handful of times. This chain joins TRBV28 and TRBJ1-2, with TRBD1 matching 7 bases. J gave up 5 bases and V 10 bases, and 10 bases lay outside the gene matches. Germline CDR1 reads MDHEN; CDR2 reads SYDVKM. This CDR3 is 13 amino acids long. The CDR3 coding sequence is TGTGCCATCCCAGGCGGGACAGCGTATGGCTACACCTTC. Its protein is CAIPGGTAYGYTF.

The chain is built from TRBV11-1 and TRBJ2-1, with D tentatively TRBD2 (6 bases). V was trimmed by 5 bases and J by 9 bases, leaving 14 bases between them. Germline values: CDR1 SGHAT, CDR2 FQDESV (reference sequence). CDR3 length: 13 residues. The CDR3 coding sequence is TGTGCCAGCAGCACCCGGACTATCTTTGAGCAGTTCTTC. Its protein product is CASSTRTIFEQFF.

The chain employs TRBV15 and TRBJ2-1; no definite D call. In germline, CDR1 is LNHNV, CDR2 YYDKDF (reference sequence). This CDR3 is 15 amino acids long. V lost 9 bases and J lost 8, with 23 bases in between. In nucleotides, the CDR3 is TGTGCCACGAGCCCCGAACCGGGTCGTCTGGATGAGCAGTTCTTC. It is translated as CATSPEPGRLDEQFF.

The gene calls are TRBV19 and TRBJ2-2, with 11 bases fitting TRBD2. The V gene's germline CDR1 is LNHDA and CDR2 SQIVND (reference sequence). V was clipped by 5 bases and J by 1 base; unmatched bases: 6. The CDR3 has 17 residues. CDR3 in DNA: TGTGCCAGTAGTGGCCCGGGACTAGCGGTGAACACCGGGGAGCTGTTTTTT. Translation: CASSGPGLAVNTGELFF.

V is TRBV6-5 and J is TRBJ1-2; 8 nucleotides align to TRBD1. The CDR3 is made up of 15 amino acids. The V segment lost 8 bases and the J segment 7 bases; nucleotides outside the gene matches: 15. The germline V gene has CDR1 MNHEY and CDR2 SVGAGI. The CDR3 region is CASSTMKQGESGYTF. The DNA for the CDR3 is TGTGCCAGCTCGACAATGAAACAGGGGGAATCTGGCTACACCTTC.

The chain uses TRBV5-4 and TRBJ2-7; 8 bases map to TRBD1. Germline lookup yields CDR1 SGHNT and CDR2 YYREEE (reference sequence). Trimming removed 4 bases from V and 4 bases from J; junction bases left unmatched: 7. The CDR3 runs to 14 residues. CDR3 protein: CASSLTGGQYEQYF. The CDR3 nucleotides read TGTGCCAGCAGCCTAACAGGGGGTCAGTACGAGCAGTACTTC.

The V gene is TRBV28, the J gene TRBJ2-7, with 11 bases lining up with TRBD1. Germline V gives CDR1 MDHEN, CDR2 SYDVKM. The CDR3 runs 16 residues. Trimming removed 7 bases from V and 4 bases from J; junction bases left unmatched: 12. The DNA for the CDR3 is TGTGCCAGCAACTATGAACCGGGACAGGGGGATTACGAGCAGTACTTC. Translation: CASNYEPGQGDYEQYF.

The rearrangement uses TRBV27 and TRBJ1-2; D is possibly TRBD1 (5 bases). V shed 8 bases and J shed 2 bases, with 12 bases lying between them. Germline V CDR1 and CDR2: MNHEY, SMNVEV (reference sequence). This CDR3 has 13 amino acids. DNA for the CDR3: TGTGCCAGCGCACCGGCAGGGAACTATGGCTACACCTTC. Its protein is CASAPAGNYGYTF.

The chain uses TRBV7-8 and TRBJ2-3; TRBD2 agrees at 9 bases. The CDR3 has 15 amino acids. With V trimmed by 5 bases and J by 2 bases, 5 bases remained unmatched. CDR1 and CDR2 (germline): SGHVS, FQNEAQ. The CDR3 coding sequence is TGTGCCAGCAGCCTTAGCGGGGGCAACACAGATACGCAGTATTTT. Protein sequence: CASSLSGGNTDTQYF.

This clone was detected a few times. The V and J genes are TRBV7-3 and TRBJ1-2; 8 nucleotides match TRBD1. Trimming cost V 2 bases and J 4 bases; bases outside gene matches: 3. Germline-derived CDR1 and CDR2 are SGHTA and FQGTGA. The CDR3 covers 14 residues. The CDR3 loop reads CASSLGDRGYGYTF. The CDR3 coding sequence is TGTGCCAGCAGCTTAGGAGACAGGGGCTATGGCTACACCTTC.

CDR3 DNA: TGTGCCAGTAGTACCGCAGCGGGGGCCAACTACGAGCAGTACTTC. Its protein product is CASSTAAGANYEQYF. V is TRBV19 and J is TRBJ2-7; TRBD2 aligns across 8 bases. This CDR3 contains 15 residues. Trimming removed 4 bases from V and 3 bases from J; junction bases left unmatched: 8. Germline V gene data show CDR1 as LNHDA and CDR2 as SQIVND (reference sequence).

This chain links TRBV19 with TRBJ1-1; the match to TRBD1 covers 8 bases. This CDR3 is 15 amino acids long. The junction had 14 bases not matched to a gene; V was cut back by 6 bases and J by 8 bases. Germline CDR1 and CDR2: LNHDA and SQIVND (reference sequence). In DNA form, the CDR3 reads TGTGCCAGTAGCATCCTCGCAGGGGGCGGTTCCGAAGCTTTCTTT. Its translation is CASSILAGGGSEAFF.

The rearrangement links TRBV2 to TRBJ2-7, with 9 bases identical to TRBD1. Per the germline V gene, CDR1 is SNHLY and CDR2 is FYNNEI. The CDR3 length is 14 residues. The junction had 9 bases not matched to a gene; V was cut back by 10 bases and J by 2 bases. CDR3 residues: CATASGQGPYEQYF. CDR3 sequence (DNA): TGTGCCACAGCATCGGGACAGGGCCCCTACGAGCAGTACTTC. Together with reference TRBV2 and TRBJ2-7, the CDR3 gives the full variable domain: EPEVTQTPSHQVTQMGQEVILRCVPISNHLYFYWYRQILGQKVEFLVSFYNNEISEKSEIFDDQFSVERPDGSNFTLKIRSTKLEDSAMYFCATASGQGPYEQYFGPGTRLTVT.

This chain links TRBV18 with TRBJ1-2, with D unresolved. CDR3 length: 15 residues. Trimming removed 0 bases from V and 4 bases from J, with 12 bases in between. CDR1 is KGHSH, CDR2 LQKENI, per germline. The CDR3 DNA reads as TGTGCCAGCTCACCACCTTTCCCGTGGCTCTATGGCTACACCTTC. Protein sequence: CASSPPFPWLYGYTF. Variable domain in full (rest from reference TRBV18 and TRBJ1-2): NAGVMQNPRHLVRRRGQEARLRCSPMKGHSHVYWYRQLPEEGLKFMVYLQKENIIDESGMPKERFSAEFPKEGPSILRIQQVVRGDSAAYFCASSPPFPWLYGYTFGSGTRLTVV.

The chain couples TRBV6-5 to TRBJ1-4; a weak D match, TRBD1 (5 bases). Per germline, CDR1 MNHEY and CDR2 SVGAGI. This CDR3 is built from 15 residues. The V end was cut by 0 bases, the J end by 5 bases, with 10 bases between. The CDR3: CASSYSGHPNEKLFF. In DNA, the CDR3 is TGTGCCAGCAGTTACTCCGGACATCCGAATGAAAAACTGTTTTTT.

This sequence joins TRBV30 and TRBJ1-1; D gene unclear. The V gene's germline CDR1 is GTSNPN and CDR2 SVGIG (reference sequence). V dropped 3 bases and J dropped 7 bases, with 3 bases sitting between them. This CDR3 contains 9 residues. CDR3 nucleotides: TGTGCCTGGAGCCGTGAAGCTTTCTTT. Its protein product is CAWSREAFF.